This TCR beta chain was sequenced during a study of blood T cell repertoires in COVID-19. Across the study: Sites in the United States, Italy and Spain provided acute and convalescent COVID-19 samples. PBMCs, B-cell-depleted T cells, or T cells provided the cDNA or gDNA that made up the material.

Per the authors' pipeline: Reference gene primers were amplified, and this amplification served to estimate nucleated cell counts. TCRdb's table, derived via immunoSEQ multiplex PCR, lists solely in-frame clones and lacks some. Clone size and V and J calls were adopted from that table, with D and trimming inferred from the DNA. The sample has fewer than 110,000 clones, approximately 84% seen once. Sequencing used peripheral blood. This receptor was taken from a human donor in a cohort sampled during active COVID-19.

The CDR3 sequence: CASSIGTGYEQYF. The DNA of the CDR3 is TGTGCCAGTAGTATTGGGACAGGCTACGAGCAGTACTTC. The V gene is TRBV19, the J gene TRBJ2-7; the match to TRBD1 covers 8 bases. Germline CDR1 is LNHDA and CDR2 is SQIVND (reference sequence). CDR3 length equals 13 residues. V lost 3 bases, J lost 3 bases, and 1 base stayed unmatched.